Included here is one T cell receptor beta chain sequence, with context. The assay was immunoSEQ multiplex PCR, and TCRdb's table has in-frame clones only and misses some. Altogether 160,000 or so clones are present, roughly 88% being singletons, with the ten largest covering approximately 9.4%. The sample comes from a study of blood T cell repertoires in COVID-19. On the study more broadly: Acute and convalescent COVID-19 samples came from the United States, Italy and Spain. PBMCs, B-cell-depleted T cells, or T cells were the source of the cDNA or gDNA that made up the material.

Germline lookup yields CDR1 LNHNV and CDR2 YYDKDF (reference sequence). There are 12 residues in the CDR3. Trimming cost V 4 bases and J 6 bases; bases outside gene matches: 1. The specimen was peripheral blood. The J gene is TRBJ1-2, the V gene TRBV15; 8 bases agree with TRBD1. This sequence was found in a woman between 50 and 59 years old with acute or convalescent COVID-19. CDR3 nucleotides: TGTGCCACCAGCAAGACAGGGGATGGCTACACCTTC. Protein sequence: CATSKTGDGYTF.